This T cell receptor beta chain originates from a study of CXCR3-negative and CXCR3-positive naive CD8 T cells. Findings and limits, study-wide: The naive subsets expressed comparable surface CD5, and the authors inferred TCR strength from TRB CDR3 properties. The study found that naive CXCR3-negative and CXCR3-positive cells shared TRBV-TRBJ usage, while memory cells differed.

The CDR3 totals 14 residues. Germline CDR1 is MNHEY and CDR2 is SVGAGI. The TRB cDNA libraries were prepared by 5' RACE with UMI labels. For each CDR3 protein, TCRdb gives one entry from its re-call of the 5' RACE reads, without DNA. The listing contains 70,000 to 100,000 distinct CDR3 sequences. Comment on this clonotype: The antigen remains unidentified.

Sequences were obtained from naive CXCR3- CD8+ T cells from blood. Specified subset: CD45RO-CCR7+CD27+CD95- naive CD8+ T cells lacking CXCR3 (TNR3-). This rearrangement joins TRBV6-5 to TRBJ2-7; TCRdb returns TRBD1, unconfirmable since there is no DNA. The clonotype was recovered from a human donor in good health. Some clones in this sample may be carry-over from other donors' samples. The CDR3 is CASSYSNRPYEQYF.